This T cell receptor (beta chain) was sequenced in a study of beta chain features in type 1 diabetes. Overall study results and limits: More deletions and fewer insertions at VDJ junctions were seen in type 1 diabetes patients. TCRB repertoires of naive, central memory and Treg cells appeared more similar among patients than among healthy donors. Shortening of TCRB CDR3s, moderate but significant, appeared in all four CD4+ subsets of Type 1 diabetes patients.

This clone was picked up a small number of times. Its specificity is unknown. This CDR3 has 15 amino acids. J gave up 5 bases and V 2 bases, and 8 bases lay outside the gene matches. From germline, CDR1 is SGHRS and CDR2 YFSETQ. The authors reverse transcribed all of the isolated RNA, so sequencing captured expressed TCRB transcripts. TCRdb's table, derived via immunoSEQ multiplex PCR, lists solely in-frame clones and lacks some. There are some 280,000 clones in the sample; 13% to 15% occur only once, and 0.015% to 0.02% lies in the top ten. Sampling consisted of one heparinised blood draw per donor, averaging around 120 mL. Purities in excess of 95% were seen in all sorted populations.

Input material: naive CD4+ T cells from blood. The receptor comes from a man aged 25-45 years with type 1 diabetes. The chain is built from TRBV5-1 and TRBJ2-5; TRBD1 agrees at 8 bases. CDR3 sequence reads: CASSFRSGGRETQYF. The CDR3 region has the DNA TGCGCCAGCAGCTTTCGTTCAGGGGGCCGGGAGACCCAGTACTTC.